The text below deals with one TCR beta chain. Antigen unknown. This sample was taken from a study of siplizumab effects on memory and regulatory T cells. General study findings and limits: The study found naive T cells seemingly more diverse than memory cells and seemingly major alloresponse contributors. With siplizumab, Treg-derived clones averaged about 69% of mappable alloreactive CD4+ clones, versus more than 25% in controls.

This CDR3 is 17 amino acids long. From germline, CDR1 is SGHDT and CDR2 YYEEEE. The ends were cut back, 4 bases at V and 7 bases at J, with 26 bases in the middle. Repertoires were generated with immunoSEQ multiplex PCR, while TCRdb's copy carries only in-frame clones and drops some. The sample includes about 100,000 clones, 94% of them seen just once. The TCR comes from a human donor in good health. The chain links TRBV5-6 to TRBJ1-2; tentatively, D is TRBD1 (6 bases). The sample comprised Tregs sorted from blood. CDR3 coding DNA: TGTGCCAGCAGCGGCCCTGGGTCCGGGGGCACTTTAGGTGGCTACACCTTC. Protein product: CASSGPGSGGTLGGYTF.